Ten or more counts support the clone carrying this T cell receptor (beta chain). This record comes from a study of T cells in Graves' hyperthyroidism and ophthalmopathy. Amplification targeted TCR beta CDR3 regions from RNA transcripts. Researchers ran a first-round RT-PCR on the TCR CDR3 using the HTBI primer set. Each CDR3 protein is one row after TCRdb ran MiXCR on the multiplex PCR reads. Among 490,000 or so distinct CDR3 sequences, approximately 22% were seen once, and the ten largest hold 45% to 50%. The CDR3 is 16 residues long. Unmatched junction bases numbered 13, after V lost 4 bases and J lost 6 bases.

The genes are TRBV12-3 or TRBV12-4 and TRBJ2-7; TRBD1 matches 9 bases. The receptor's source is a woman in her 70s with Graves' ophthalmopathy. The sequencing sample was made of blood. The CDR3 coding sequence is TGTGCCAGCAGTTCGGGGATTGGGACAGGGTTTGGCGAGCAGTACTTC. It specifies CASSSGIGTGFGEQYF.